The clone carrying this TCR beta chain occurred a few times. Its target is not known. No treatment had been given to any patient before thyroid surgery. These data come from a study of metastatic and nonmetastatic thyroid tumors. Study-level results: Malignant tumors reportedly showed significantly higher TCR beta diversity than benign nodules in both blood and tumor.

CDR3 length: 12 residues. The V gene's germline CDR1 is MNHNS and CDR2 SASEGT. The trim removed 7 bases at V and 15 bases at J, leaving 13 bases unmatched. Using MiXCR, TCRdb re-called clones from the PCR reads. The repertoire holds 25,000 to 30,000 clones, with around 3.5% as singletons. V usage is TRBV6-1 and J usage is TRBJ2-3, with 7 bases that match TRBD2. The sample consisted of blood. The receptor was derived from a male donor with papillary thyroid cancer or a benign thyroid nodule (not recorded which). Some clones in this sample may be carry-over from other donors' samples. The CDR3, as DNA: TGTGCCAGCAAGTCGGGAGGTTTGGGGCATTATTTT. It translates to CASKSGGLGHYF.